The sequence of this T cell receptor beta chain was determined in a study of T-cell reconstitution after alpha-beta-depleted transplantation in children. General observations from the study: It was reported that alpha-beta T cells came from several hundred expanded graft clones (about two months after transplant).

The TCRbeta library was prepared with unique molecular identifiers. Each CDR3 protein is one row after TCRdb ran MiXCR on the PCR reads. Found here are 90,000 to 100,000 distinct CDR3 sequences, more than 20% of them singletons; the top ten hold roughly a fifth. This clonotype was observed a few times. Its antigen remains unidentified. The germline gives CDR1 SGHRS, CDR2 YFSETQ. The V end lost 4 bases, the J end lost 1 base, and 15 bases lay between the germline ends. This CDR3 comprises 16 residues. The receptor comes from a boy younger than 10 with acute lymphoblastic leukemia, due to receive a stem cell transplant. The input for sequencing was PBMCs, taken before TCRalphabeta/CD19-depleted stem cell transplant. This chain links TRBV5-1 with TRBJ2-1; a possible D gene is TRBD2 (7 bases). CDR3 residues: CASSPGGGRSYNEQFF. CDR3 sequence (DNA): TGCGCCAGCAGCCCGGGGGGCGGTCGTTCCTACAATGAGCAGTTCTTC.